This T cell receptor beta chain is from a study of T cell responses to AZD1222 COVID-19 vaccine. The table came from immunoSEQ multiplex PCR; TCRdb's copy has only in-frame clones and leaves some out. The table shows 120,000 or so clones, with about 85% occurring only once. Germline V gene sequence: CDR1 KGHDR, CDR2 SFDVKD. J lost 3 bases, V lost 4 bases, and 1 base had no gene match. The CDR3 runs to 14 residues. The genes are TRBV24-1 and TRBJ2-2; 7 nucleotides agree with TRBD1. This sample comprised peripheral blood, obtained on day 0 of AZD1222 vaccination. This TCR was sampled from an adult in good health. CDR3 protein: CATSEGQYTGELFF. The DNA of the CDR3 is TGTGCCACCAGTGAGGGACAGTACACCGGGGAGCTGTTTTTT.